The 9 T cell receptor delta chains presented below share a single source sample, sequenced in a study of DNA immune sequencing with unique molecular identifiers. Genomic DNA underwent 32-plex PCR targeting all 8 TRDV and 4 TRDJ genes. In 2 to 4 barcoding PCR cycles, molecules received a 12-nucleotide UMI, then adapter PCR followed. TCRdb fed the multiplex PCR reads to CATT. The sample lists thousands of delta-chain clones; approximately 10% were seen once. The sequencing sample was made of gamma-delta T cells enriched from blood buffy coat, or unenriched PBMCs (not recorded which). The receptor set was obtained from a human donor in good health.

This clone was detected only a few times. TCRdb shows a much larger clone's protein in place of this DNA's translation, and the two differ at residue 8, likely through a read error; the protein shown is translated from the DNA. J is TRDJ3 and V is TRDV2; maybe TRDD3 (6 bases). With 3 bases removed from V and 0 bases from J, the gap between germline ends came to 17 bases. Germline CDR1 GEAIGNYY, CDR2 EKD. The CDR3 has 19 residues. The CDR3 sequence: CACDQIKGEPSWDTRQMFF. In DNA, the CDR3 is TGTGCCTGTGACCAAATCAAGGGGGAGCCCTCCTGGGACACCCGACAGATGTTTTTC.

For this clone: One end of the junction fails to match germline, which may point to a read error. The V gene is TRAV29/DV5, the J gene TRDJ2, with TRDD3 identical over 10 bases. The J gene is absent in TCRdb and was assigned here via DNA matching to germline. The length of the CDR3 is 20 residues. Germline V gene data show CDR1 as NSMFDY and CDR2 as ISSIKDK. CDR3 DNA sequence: TGTGCAGCAAGCGCGATTTCCTACGGGGGATACGTTGCTTTAACAGCACAACTCTTCTTT. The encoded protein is CAASAISYGGYVALTAQLFF.

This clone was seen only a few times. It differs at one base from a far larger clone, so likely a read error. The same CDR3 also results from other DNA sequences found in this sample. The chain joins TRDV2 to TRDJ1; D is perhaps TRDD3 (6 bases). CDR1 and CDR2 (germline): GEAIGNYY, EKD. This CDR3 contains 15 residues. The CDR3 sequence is CACDTVGGNTDKLIF. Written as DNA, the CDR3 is TGTGCCTGTGACACCGTAGGGGGAAACACCGATAAACTTATCTTT.

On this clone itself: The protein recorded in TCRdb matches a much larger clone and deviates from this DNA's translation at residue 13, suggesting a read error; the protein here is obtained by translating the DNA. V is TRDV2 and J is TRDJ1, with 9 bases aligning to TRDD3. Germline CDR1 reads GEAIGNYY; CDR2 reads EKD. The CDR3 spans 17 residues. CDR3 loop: CACDKLGDPPYTGKLIF. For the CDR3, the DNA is TGTGCCTGTGACAAACTGGGGGACCCCCCCTACACCGGTAAACTCATCTTT.

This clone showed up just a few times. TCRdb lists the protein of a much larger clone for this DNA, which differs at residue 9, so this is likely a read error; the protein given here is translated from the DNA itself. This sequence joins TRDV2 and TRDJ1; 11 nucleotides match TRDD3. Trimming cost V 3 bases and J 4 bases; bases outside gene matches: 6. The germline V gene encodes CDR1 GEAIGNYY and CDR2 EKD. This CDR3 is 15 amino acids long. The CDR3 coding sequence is TGTGCCTGTGACCTACTGGGGGATATGGGCGATAAACTCATCTTT. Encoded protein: CACDLLGDMGDKLIF.

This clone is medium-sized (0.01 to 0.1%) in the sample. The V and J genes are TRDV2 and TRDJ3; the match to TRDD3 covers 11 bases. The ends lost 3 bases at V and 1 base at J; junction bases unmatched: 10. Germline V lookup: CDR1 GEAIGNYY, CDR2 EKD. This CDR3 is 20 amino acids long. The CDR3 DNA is TGTGCCTGTGACCAAGCGGCTACTGGGGGATATTCCTGGGACACCCGACAGATGTTTTTC. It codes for CACDQAATGGYSWDTRQMFF.

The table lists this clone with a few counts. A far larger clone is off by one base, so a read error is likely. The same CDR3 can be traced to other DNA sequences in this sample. The CDR3 sequence is CACDPLGVTNTDKLIF. The CDR3, as DNA: TGTGCCTGTGACCCCCTGGGGGTCACAAACACCGATAAACTCATCTTT. The J gene is TRDJ1, the V gene TRDV2; 7 nucleotides agree with TRDD3. V trimming: 3 bases; J trimming: 0 bases; junction bases outside the gene matches: 9. Looked up from germline, CDR1 is GEAIGNYY and CDR2 is EKD. CDR3 length equals 16 residues.

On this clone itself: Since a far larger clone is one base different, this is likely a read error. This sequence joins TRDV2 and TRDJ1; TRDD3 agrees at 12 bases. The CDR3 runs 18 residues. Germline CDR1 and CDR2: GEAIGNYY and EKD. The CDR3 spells CACDLLGDTLLTTDRLIF. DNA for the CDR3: TGTGCCTGTGACCTTCTGGGGGATACGCTTCTTACCACCGATAGACTCATCTTT.

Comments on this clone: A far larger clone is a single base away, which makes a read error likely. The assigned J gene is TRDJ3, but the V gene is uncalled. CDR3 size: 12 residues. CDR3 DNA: TGTGCCTGTGACACCGGCACCCGGCAGATGTTTTTC. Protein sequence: CACDTGTRQMFF.